Below are 28 T cell receptor beta chains sequenced from a single sample in a study of control samples from healthy donors and cancer patients. TCRdb's copy holds only in-frame clones and misses some; the assay was immunoSEQ multiplex PCR. The sample shows 97,000 or so clones, just over 90% of them seen only once. Sample: blood. The source is a woman younger than 30 in good health.

This chain uses TRBV11-2 with TRBJ2-5; 7 positions match TRBD1. V lost 2 bases, J lost 2 bases, and 2 bases stayed unmatched. The CDR3 runs to 14 residues. From germline, CDR1 is SGHAT and CDR2 FQNNGV. The CDR3 loop is CASSLPRGQETQYF. The CDR3 coding sequence is TGTGCCAGCAGCTTACCCAGGGGGCAAGAGACCCAGTACTTC.

This chain joins TRBV27 and TRBJ2-5, with 10 positions matching TRBD2. The CDR3 has 13 residues. The V gene's germline CDR1 is MNHEY and CDR2 SMNVEV (reference sequence). Germline trimming cut 10 bases from V and 5 bases from J; bases unmatched to any gene: 7. The CDR3 loop reads CATRQAGGETQYF. Here the CDR3 DNA reads TGTGCCACCCGTCAAGCGGGGGGGGAGACCCAGTACTTC.

The V gene is TRBV4-1, the J gene TRBJ2-7; D might be TRBD1 (6 bases). CDR1 and CDR2 (germline): MGHRA, YSYEKL. V lost 0 bases and J lost 5, with 11 bases in between. The CDR3 is 14 residues long. The CDR3: CASSQETGPHEQYF. CDR3 DNA sequence: TGCGCCAGCAGCCAAGAAACAGGGCCCCACGAGCAGTACTTC.

This sequence joins TRBV11-3 and TRBJ2-1; D not certain. Per germline, CDR1 SGHNT and CDR2 YENEEA. The CDR3 is 15 amino acids. The V end was cut by 0 bases, the J end by 6 bases, with 12 bases between. CDR3 nucleotides: TGTGCCAGCAGCTTAGACGGCGCCCGAAGCAATGAGCAGTTCTTC. Its protein is CASSLDGARSNEQFF.

V and J are TRBV28 and TRBJ2-1; D remains unclear. Trimming left V 6 bases short and J 4 bases short, with 7 bases between. The length of the CDR3 is 12 residues. Germline values: CDR1 MDHEN, CDR2 SYDVKM. CDR3 sequence (DNA): TGTGCCAGCAGCCTAGATTACAATGAGCAGTTCTTC. It encodes CASSLDYNEQFF.

The gene calls are TRBV27 and TRBJ1-1, with D possibly being TRBD1 (5 bases). V was cut by 2 bases and J by 6 bases, with 10 bases left in between. CDR1 and CDR2 (germline): MNHEY, SMNVEV (reference sequence). The CDR3 loop spans 13 amino acids. Written as DNA, the CDR3 is TGTGCCAGCAGTTTAAGGTCGGGACCTGAAGCTTTCTTT. Translating it yields CASSLRSGPEAFF.

The rearrangement links TRBV14 to TRBJ1-4; TRBD1 matches at 8 bases. CDR1 SGHDN and CDR2 FVKESK come from the germline V gene. V trimming: 3 bases; J trimming: 10 bases; junction bases outside the gene matches: 4. The CDR3 totals 13 residues. CDR3 DNA: TGTGCCAGCAGCCAGGACAGGGTCGGAAAACTGTTTTTT. Its translation is CASSQDRVGKLFF.

This CDR3 reads CAIRTPRRWKQYF. DNA for the CDR3: TGTGCCATCAGGACCCCAAGGAGATGGAAGCAGTACTTC. The V gene is TRBV10-3, the J gene TRBJ2-7; the D is unclear. The CDR3 loop spans 13 amino acids. Germline V CDR1 and CDR2: ENHRY, SYGVKD. The ends were cut back, 6 bases at V and 8 bases at J, with 17 bases in the middle.

The J gene is TRBJ1-6, the V gene TRBV27; no definite D call. The CDR3 sequence is 12 residues long. Trimming stripped 2 bases from V and 18 bases from J, with 14 bases between. CDR1 and CDR2 (germline): MNHEY, SMNVEV (reference sequence). The CDR3 loop reads CASSLDLEIGHF. The CDR3 DNA reads TGTGCCAGCAGTTTAGATCTCGAAATTGGCCACTTT.

J is TRBJ2-7 and V is TRBV4-1; D possibly corresponds to TRBD2 (7 bases). Trimming removed 1 base at V and 6 bases at J, with 16 bases between. Looked up from germline, CDR1 is MGHRA and CDR2 is YSYEKL. The CDR3 length is 15 residues. The CDR3 DNA reads TGCGCCAGCAGCCAAGTTCGGCAGGGGAGGGGCGAGCAGTACTTC. The encoded protein is CASSQVRQGRGEQYF.

CDR3 nucleotides: TGTGCCAGCAGTTGGGACATTCTGAACACTGAAGCTTTCTTT. Translated: CASSWDILNTEAFF. This chain uses TRBV28 with TRBJ1-1, with D perhaps TRBD1 (6 bases). The CDR3 covers 14 residues. Germline V gene lookup returns CDR1 MDHEN and CDR2 SYDVKM. Trimming shortened V by 4 bases and J by 0 bases, and 9 bases separated the two germline ends.

V gene TRBV5-6 combines with J gene TRBJ2-1, with a tentative D call TRBD2 (5 bases). Germline V CDR1 and CDR2: SGHDT, YYEEEE. V gave up 0 bases and J gave up 3 bases, with 13 bases separating them. The CDR3 runs to 16 residues. CDR3: CASSLASRSYYNEQFF. CDR3 in DNA: TGTGCCAGCAGCTTGGCTAGCCGAAGTTACTACAATGAGCAGTTCTTC.

This chain links TRBV10-3 with TRBJ1-1; D is uncertain. Germline V gene sequence: CDR1 ENHRY, CDR2 SYGVKD. The CDR3 has 14 amino acids. Trimming took off 6 bases at V and 3 bases at J, with 14 bases between the two ends. The CDR3 region is CAIRAGERDTEAFF. The CDR3, as DNA: TGTGCCATCAGGGCTGGAGAGAGGGACACTGAAGCTTTCTTT.

V and J are TRBV24-1 and TRBJ2-7; D not certain. The germline V gene encodes CDR1 KGHDR and CDR2 SFDVKD. The CDR3 consists of 11 residues. Trimming took off 5 bases at V and 3 bases at J, with 4 bases between the two ends. The CDR3 is CATSGDYEQYF. DNA for the CDR3: TGTGCCACCAGTGGGGACTACGAGCAGTACTTC.

This rearrangement joins TRBV24-1 to TRBJ1-5; unclear D gene. Trimming stripped 2 bases from V and 1 base from J, with 8 bases between. Germline CDR1 KGHDR, CDR2 SFDVKD. The CDR3 has 15 amino acids. CDR3: CATSDSRGSNQPQHF. CDR3 in DNA: TGTGCCACCAGTGATTCTCGAGGGAGCAATCAGCCCCAGCATTTT.

The V gene is TRBV5-1, the J gene TRBJ2-1, with 9 positions matching TRBD2. Germline lookup yields CDR1 SGHRS and CDR2 YFSETQ. This CDR3 contains 15 residues. Trimming removed 0 bases from V and 5 bases from J; junction bases left unmatched: 3. CDR3 nucleotides: TGCGCCAGCAGCTTGGTGACTAGCGGAAACAATGAGCAGTTCTTC. Its translation: CASSLVTSGNNEQFF.

V is TRBV6-2 or TRBV6-3 and J is TRBJ1-2; 7 bases map to TRBD1. CDR3 size: 14 residues. Trimming removed 4 bases from V and 8 bases from J; junction bases left unmatched: 10. Germline CDR1 MNHEY, CDR2 SVGEGT. This CDR3 is CASSSRQGAQGYTF. In nucleotides, the CDR3 is TGTGCCAGCAGTTCGCGACAGGGTGCCCAAGGCTACACCTTC.

The gene calls are TRBV7-2 and TRBJ2-4, with 12 bases aligning to TRBD2. Germline V CDR1 and CDR2: SGHTA, FQGNSA. The CDR3 has 18 residues. V trimming: 5 bases; J trimming: 0 bases; junction bases outside the gene matches: 8. CDR3 DNA: TGTGCCAGCAGCCCTCTAGCGGGGGGGACCCTAGCCAAAAACATTCAGTACTTC. Protein product: CASSPLAGGTLAKNIQYF. The full variable domain, in which reference TRBV7-2 and TRBJ2-4 provide the parts outside the CDR3, is GAGVSQSPSNKVTEKGKDVELRCDPISGHTALYWYRQSLGQGLEFLIYFQGNSAPDKSGLPSDRFSAERTGGSVSTLTIQRTQQEDSAVYLCASSPLAGGTLAKNIQYFGAGTRLSVL.

This chain links TRBV5-1 with TRBJ2-5; no definite D call. The V gene's germline CDR1 is SGHRS and CDR2 YFSETQ. This CDR3 region has 11 residues. The V and J ends lost 6 bases and 5 bases respectively, with 8 bases between them. CDR3 bases: TGCGCCAGCACTCTCCTCGAGACCCAGTACTTC. Translated: CASTLLETQYF. Based on the CDR3 plus reference TRBV5-1 and TRBJ2-5, the full variable domain is KAGVTQTPRYLIKTRGQQVTLSCSPISGHRSVSWYQQTPGQGLQFLFEYFSETQRNKGNFPGRFSGRQFSNSRSEMNVSTLELGDSALYLCASTLLETQYFGPGTRLLVL.

The chain joins TRBV28 to TRBJ2-7; D call uncertain. CDR1 and CDR2 (germline): MDHEN, SYDVKM. Trimming removed 8 bases at V and 2 bases at J, with 10 bases between. The CDR3 is made up of 12 amino acids. CDR3 in amino acids: CASQDGTYEQYF. The DNA of the CDR3 is TGTGCCAGCCAGGATGGGACCTACGAGCAGTACTTC.

The chain links TRBV13 to TRBJ1-1, with unresolved D. The V and J ends lost 1 base and 0 bases respectively, with 9 bases between them. The germline gives CDR1 PRHDT, CDR2 FYEKMQ (reference sequence). The CDR3 spans 15 residues. The CDR3 DNA follows: TGTGCCAGCAGCTTAGACCTTCTCCTGAACACTGAAGCTTTCTTT. This encodes CASSLDLLLNTEAFF.

In this sample, this clone turned up once. The chain uses TRBV24-1 and TRBJ1-3; D remains ambiguous. Looked up from germline, CDR1 is KGHDR and CDR2 is SFDVKD. V lost 4 bases, J lost 4 bases, and 16 bases lay in between. The CDR3 has 16 amino acids. The CDR3 DNA sequence: TGTGCCACCAGTGAGGCAACGGTCGGCGGGGGAAACACCATATATTTT. Its protein is CATSEATVGGGNTIYF.

This chain uses TRBV6-6 with TRBJ2-3; D not resolved. Trimming stripped 0 bases from V and 2 bases from J, with 9 bases between. The CDR3 is 15 residues long. Looked up from germline, CDR1 is MNHNY and CDR2 is SVGAGI (reference sequence). CDR3 DNA sequence: TGTGCCAGCAGTTACTCTAGGCTATTCACAGATACGCAGTATTTT. Translated, it gives CASSYSRLFTDTQYF.

The V gene is TRBV12-3 or TRBV12-4, the J gene TRBJ1-5; D call uncertain. V lost 4 bases, J lost 4 bases, and 8 bases lay in between. The CDR3 contains 13 residues. The CDR3 DNA reads TGTGCCAGCAGTTGGAGTGTTAATCAGCCCCAGCATTTT. Amino acids: CASSWSVNQPQHF.

This sequence joins TRBV6-6 and TRBJ1-2; D uncertain. Germline lookup yields CDR1 MNHNY and CDR2 SVGAGI (reference sequence). The CDR3 is made up of 13 amino acids. V lost 0 bases to trimming and J lost 8 bases, with 10 bases between them. The chain's CDR3 is CASSYSAAGGYTF. Here the CDR3 DNA reads TGTGCCAGCAGTTACTCGGCCGCGGGGGGCTACACCTTC.

The chain has TRBV21-1 and TRBJ1-2; the D call of TRBD1 is as the table states it, not checked on the DNA. TRBV21-1 is described as a pseudogene. This CDR3 is 16 amino acids long. CDR3 DNA: TGTGCCAGCAGCAAAGTAGAAGACAGGGGACTGTTTGGCTACACCTTC. It yields the protein CASSKVEDRGLFGYTF.

This chain links TRBV27 with TRBJ2-5; TRBD1 matches at 9 bases. Germline CDR1 is MNHEY and CDR2 is SMNVEV (reference sequence). The CDR3 loop spans 15 amino acids. Trimming at V came to 4 bases and at J to 4 bases, leaving 7 bases not matched to a gene. The CDR3: CASSSGDRAGETQYF. In DNA, the CDR3 is TGTGCCAGCAGTTCAGGGGACAGGGCGGGAGAGACCCAGTACTTC.

The V and J genes are TRBV18 and TRBJ1-2; D is possibly TRBD1 (6 bases). Trimming shortened V by 3 bases and J by 8 bases, and 10 bases separated the two germline ends. The CDR3 has 12 amino acids. Germline CDR1 is KGHSH and CDR2 is LQKENI. The CDR3 DNA sequence: TGTGCCAGCTCACCCCGGGACATAGGCTACACCTTC. Protein product: CASSPRDIGYTF.